The clone carrying this T cell receptor beta chain appeared a single time. What it binds is not known. This entry belongs to a study of shared clonotypes between healthy human individuals. The germline CDR1 and CDR2 sequences are SGDLS and YYNGEE. V was cut by 4 bases and J by 1 base, with 8 bases left in between. The CDR3 sequence is 13 residues long. Study findings and constraints: The naive CD4 repertoires of several donors were compared, and approximately 5% of clonotypes were shared.

DNA at around 190 ng, approximately 30,000 T cell genomes, went into sorted-subset replicate PCRs. Clones were read by immunoSEQ multiplex PCR, and TCRdb kept only the in-frame ones, dropping some. There are some 2,500,000 clones in the sample; over 85% occur only once, and approximately 0.37% lies in the top ten. The chain combines TRBV9 with TRBJ2-5; D is ambiguous. This sequence originates from a man aged 18 to 29 in good health. Some clones in this sample may be carry-over from other donors' samples. Sequenced sample: naive CD4+ T cells from PBMCs. The subset: CD45RA+ positively selected. This CDR3 is CASSPRVQETQYF. CDR3 nucleotides: TGTGCCAGCAGCCCCCGAGTCCAAGAGACCCAGTACTTC.